This TCR beta chain was recovered during a study of T cells in Graves' hyperthyroidism and ophthalmopathy. The sample holds many counts of this clonotype. What it binds is not known. Points from the study as a whole: Most thyroid-expanded clonotypes above 0.001 were also found in blood.

Trimming shortened V by 6 bases and J by 4 bases, and 9 bases separated the two germline ends. Germline V gene sequence: CDR1 SNHLY, CDR2 FYNNEI. CDR3 size: 12 residues. Orbital computed tomography, thyroid ultrasound, serum thyroxine and TRAb, and clinical symptoms together informed the diagnoses. Using around 10 ml of fresh peripheral blood, PBMCs were prepared. RNA transcripts were the template for amplifying TCR beta CDR3 regions. With the HTBI primer set, the TCR CDR3 went through a first round of RT-PCR. TCRdb recomputed calls from the multiplex PCR reads with MiXCR, one row per CDR3 protein. The repertoire holds some 490,000 distinct CDR3 sequences, with about 15% as singletons.

The sequenced sample consisted of blood. The sequence was obtained from a woman in her 30s with Graves' ophthalmopathy. The J gene is TRBJ2-5, the V gene TRBV2, with D possibly matching TRBD1 (5 bases). CDR3 sequence: CASRSGSETQYF. Here the CDR3 DNA reads TGTGCCAGCAGATCAGGGTCAGAGACCCAGTACTTC. Full variable domain (rest looked up from reference TRBV2 and TRBJ2-5): EPEVTQTPSHQVTQMGQEVILRCVPISNHLYFYWYRQILGQKVEFLVSFYNNEISEKSEIFDDQFSVERPDGSNFTLKIRSTKLEDSAMYFCASRSGSETQYFGPGTRLLVL.